One sample yielded the 9 T cell receptor beta chains listed below, sequenced in a study of blood T cell repertoires in COVID-19. The repertoire was sequenced with immunoSEQ multiplex PCR; TCRdb's copy has only in-frame clones and lacks some. Found here are 430,000 or so clones, roughly 90% of them singletons; the top ten hold less than 2%. The sequencing sample was made of PBMCs or T cells enriched from blood (not recorded which). These receptors came from a woman between 40 and 55 years old who had recovered from COVID-19.

This chain joins TRBV28 and TRBJ1-4; TRBD1 matches at 8 bases. Germline CDR1 reads MDHEN; CDR2 reads SYDVKM. This CDR3 has 16 amino acids. J gave up 8 bases and V 6 bases, and 14 bases lay outside the gene matches. This CDR3 is CASRHTQGEGREKLFF. For the CDR3, the DNA is TGTGCCAGCAGACATACACAGGGGGAGGGGAGGGAAAAACTGTTTTTT.

This clone showed up just once. A junction end diverges from the germline sequence, so it may reflect a read error. The rearrangement uses TRBV6-2 or TRBV6-3 and TRBJ2-1; TRBD2 matches at 8 bases. This CDR3 is 15 amino acids long. Germline V gene sequence: CDR1 MNHEY, CDR2 SVGEGT. The CDR3 nucleotides read TGCGCCAGCAGTAGACCGGGACTAGGGTACAATGAGCAGTTCTTC. This translates into CASSRPGLGYNEQFF.

The chain recombines TRBV7-9 with TRBJ2-7, with 7 bases aligning to TRBD2. V was pared by 4 bases and J by 4 bases, with 7 bases of the junction left unmatched. Looked up from germline, CDR1 is SEHNR and CDR2 is FQNEAQ (reference sequence). The CDR3 is 14 residues long. CDR3 loop: CASSSPGGGYEQYF. The CDR3 DNA reads TGTGCCAGCAGCTCTCCCGGGGGAGGGTACGAGCAGTACTTC.

The V gene is TRBV29-1, the J gene TRBJ2-1, with 10 bases lining up with TRBD2. V was clipped by 6 bases and J by 3 bases; unmatched bases: 5. The germline CDR1 and CDR2 sequences are SQVTM and ANQGSEA. The CDR3 contains 14 residues. Here the CDR3 DNA reads TGCAGCGTCCTCGGACTAGCGGTCTACAATGAGCAGTTCTTC. Its protein product is CSVLGLAVYNEQFF.

This chain connects TRBV30 to TRBJ1-2; D remains unclear. There are 13 residues in the CDR3. Trimming removed 2 bases from V and 0 bases from J, with 7 bases in between. The germline V gene encodes CDR1 GTSNPN and CDR2 SVGIG (reference sequence). The CDR3 DNA is TGTGCCTGGAGTCCCGGAGCTAACTATGGCTACACCTTC. Its protein product is CAWSPGANYGYTF.

The CDR3 DNA follows: TGTGCCAGCAGTCGCTCGACAATTCCCCAGCATTTT. Its protein product is CASSRSTIPQHF. The J gene is TRBJ1-5, the V gene TRBV28; D gene unclear. The CDR3 runs to 12 residues. Germline CDR1 and CDR2: MDHEN and SYDVKM. Between the trimmed V and J ends, which lost 5 bases and 10 bases, there was a span of 12 bases.

The V gene is TRBV29-1, the J gene TRBJ1-2; D uncertain. The CDR3 length is 13 residues. V was clipped by 6 bases and J by 4 bases, with 15 bases between them. CDR1 and CDR2 (germline): SQVTM, ANQGSEA. The CDR3 nucleotides read TGCAGCGTGAGAGGTGGTAGGTTCTATGGCTACACCTTC. Translating it yields CSVRGGRFYGYTF.

The chain combines TRBV7-8 with TRBJ2-1; TRBD2 agrees at 11 bases. The junction had 14 bases not matched to a gene; V was cut back by 4 bases and J by 0 bases. The CDR3 runs 20 residues. Germline CDR1 SGHVS, CDR2 FQNEAQ. The CDR3 spells CASSSIGGLADADSYNEQFF. CDR3 DNA: TGTGCCAGCAGCTCCATAGGGGGACTAGCGGACGCCGACTCCTACAATGAGCAGTTCTTC.

This chain links TRBV10-3 with TRBJ1-2, with D possibly matching TRBD1 (5 bases). Germline CDR1 ENHRY, CDR2 SYGVKD. V shed 2 bases and J shed 1 base, with 8 bases lying between them. The CDR3 runs to 14 residues. The CDR3 DNA reads TGTGCCATCAGTGAGAAGGGGCTTAACTATGGCTACACCTTC. Its translation is CAISEKGLNYGYTF.